This T cell receptor beta chain is from a study of OX40 agonist ivuxolimab in advanced cancers. Produced via immunoSEQ multiplex PCR; TCRdb's table is partial and in-frame only. The sample includes about 130,000 clones, approximately 90% seen only once; the top ten take 0.8% to 1%. This CDR3 comprises 15 residues. Germline CDR1 and CDR2: WSHSY and SAAADI. Unmatched junction bases numbered 7, after V lost 4 bases and J lost 5 bases. Study-wide points: There were also nonresponders showing low normalized T-cell clonal expansion.

On this clone: Its antigen is undetermined.

Source: CD4+ or CD8+ T cells sorted from blood, taken in a trial of the OX40 agonist ivuxolimab. The clonotype originates from an adult with an advanced solid tumor such as melanoma, head and neck, liver or kidney cancer. The V gene is TRBV10-2, the J gene TRBJ2-5; 10 positions agree with TRBD1. The CDR3 loop is CASSGSGTGVETQYF. The CDR3 DNA sequence: TGCGCCAGCAGTGGGTCCGGGACAGGGGTGGAGACCCAGTACTTC.